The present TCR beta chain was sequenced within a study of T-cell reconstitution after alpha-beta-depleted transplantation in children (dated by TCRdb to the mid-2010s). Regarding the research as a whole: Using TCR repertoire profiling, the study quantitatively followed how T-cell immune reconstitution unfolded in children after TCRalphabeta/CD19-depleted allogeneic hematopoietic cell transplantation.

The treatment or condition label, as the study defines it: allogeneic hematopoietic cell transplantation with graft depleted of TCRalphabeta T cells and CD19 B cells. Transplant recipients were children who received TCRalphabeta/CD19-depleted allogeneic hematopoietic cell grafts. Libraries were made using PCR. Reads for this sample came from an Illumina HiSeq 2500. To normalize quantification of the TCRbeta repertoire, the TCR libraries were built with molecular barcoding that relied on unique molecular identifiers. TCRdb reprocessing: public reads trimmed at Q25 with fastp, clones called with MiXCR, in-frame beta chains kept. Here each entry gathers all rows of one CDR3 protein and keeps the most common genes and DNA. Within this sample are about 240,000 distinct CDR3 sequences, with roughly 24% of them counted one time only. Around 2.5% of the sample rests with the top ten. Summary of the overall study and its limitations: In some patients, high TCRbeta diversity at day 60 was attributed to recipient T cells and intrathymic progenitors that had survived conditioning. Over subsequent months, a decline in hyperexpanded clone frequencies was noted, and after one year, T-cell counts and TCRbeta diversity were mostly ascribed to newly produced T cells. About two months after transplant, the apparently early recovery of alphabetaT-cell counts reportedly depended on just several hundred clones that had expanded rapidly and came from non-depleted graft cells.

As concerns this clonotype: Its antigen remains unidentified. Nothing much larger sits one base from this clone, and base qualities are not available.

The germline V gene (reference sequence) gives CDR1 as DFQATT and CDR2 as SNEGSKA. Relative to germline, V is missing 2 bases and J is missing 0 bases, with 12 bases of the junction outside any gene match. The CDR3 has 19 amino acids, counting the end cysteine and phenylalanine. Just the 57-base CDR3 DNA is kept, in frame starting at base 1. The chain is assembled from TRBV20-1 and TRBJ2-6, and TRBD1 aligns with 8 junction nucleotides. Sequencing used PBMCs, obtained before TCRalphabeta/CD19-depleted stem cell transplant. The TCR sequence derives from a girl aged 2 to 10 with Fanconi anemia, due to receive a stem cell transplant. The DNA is TGCAGTGCTAGAACGTCCCCCGGACAGGGAATCTCTGGGGCCAACGTCCTGACTTTC. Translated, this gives CSARTSPGQGISGANVLTF.